This TCR beta chain is from a study of beta chain features in type 1 diabetes. One heparinised blood draw averaging about 120 mL was given by each donor. Reverse transcription of all isolated RNA meant that expressed TCRB transcripts were sequenced. The method was immunoSEQ multiplex PCR; TCRdb's version includes in-frame clones alone and lacks a portion of them. Among 600,000 to 750,000 clones listed, roughly an eighth were seen once. Concerning this clone: Antigen unknown.

The study, taken as a whole, reports: In every one of the four CD4+ subsets, TCRB CDR3s were moderately but significantly shorter in Type 1 diabetes patients. Equally in patients and controls, shorter templates might have been favored by PCR.

J lost 7 bases, V lost 4 bases, and 10 bases had no gene match. CDR1 and CDR2 (germline): SGHNT, YYREEE (reference sequence). The CDR3 runs to 15 residues. The chain carries TRBV5-4 and TRBJ1-4, with TRBD1 identical over 7 bases. Sequencing was carried out using naive CD4+ T cells from blood. This sequence originates from a man younger than 45 with type 1 diabetes. The CDR3 DNA reads as TGTGCCAGCAGCGCCACAGGGGTTAGAGGTGAAAAACTGTTTTTT. It yields the protein CASSATGVRGEKLFF. Variable domain in full (rest from reference TRBV5-4 and TRBJ1-4): ETGVTQSPTHLIKTRGQQVTLRCSSQSGHNTVSWYQQALGQGPQFIFQYYREEENGRGNFPPRFSGLQFPNYSSELNVNALELDDSALYLCASSATGVRGEKLFFGSGTQLSVL.